The 20 T cell receptor beta chains below come from one sample, sequenced in a study of response to subunit inactivated influenza vaccine. In TCRdb, the RT-PCR reads were re-called with MiXCR into one record per CDR3 protein. The profile shows roughly 460,000 distinct CDR3 sequences, about 10% of them singletons. The material sequenced was PBMCs from blood, taken roughly 47 days after vaccination. The receptors originated from a man in his fifties or sixties who received an inactivated influenza vaccine.

This clonotype has a handful of counts. The genes are TRBV5-6 and TRBJ1-1; possible D gene TRBD1, 5 bases. The germline gives CDR1 SGHDT, CDR2 YYEEEE. The CDR3 runs 14 residues. With 1 base removed from V and 13 bases from J, the gap between germline ends came to 20 bases. CDR3 nucleotides: TGTGCCAGCAGCTTGAGGGGCCCCGATGGGATTGGTTTCTTT. The encoded protein is CASSLRGPDGIGFF.

This clonotype was counted ten times or more. The chain uses TRBV12-3 or TRBV12-4 and TRBJ1-1; D uncertain. The V end lost 3 bases, the J end lost 4 bases, and 12 bases lay between the germline ends. The CDR3 runs 14 residues. The CDR3 reads CASSFPGLRTEAFF. The DNA of the CDR3 is TGTGCCAGCAGTTTCCCGGGGTTGCGCACTGAAGCTTTCTTT.

V usage is TRBV7-9 and J usage is TRBJ1-3; D is ambiguous. The CDR3 is made up of 14 amino acids. Germline V gene sequence: CDR1 SEHNR, CDR2 FQNEAQ (reference sequence). V was clipped by 2 bases and J by 0 bases, with 5 bases between them. CDR3 sequence reads: CASSLSISGNTIYF. Here the CDR3 DNA reads TGTGCCAGCAGCTTAAGCATCTCTGGAAACACCATATATTTT.

This clonotype was detected a few times. The chain combines TRBV7-9 with TRBJ1-2; 8 bases align to TRBD1. The V segment lost 3 bases and the J segment 4 bases; nucleotides outside the gene matches: 4. Germline V gives CDR1 SEHNR, CDR2 FQNEAQ (reference sequence). CDR3 size: 14 residues. CDR3 nucleotides: TGTGCCAGCAGCTTTGCAGGGGGCAGCTATGGCTACACCTTC. This encodes CASSFAGGSYGYTF.

In this sample, this clonotype turned up a few times. The CDR3 DNA is TGTGCCAGCAGTTTAGCGCTAGGGATCCTGTCACCCCTCCACTTT. Amino acid sequence: CASSLALGILSPLHF. The chain links TRBV12-3 or TRBV12-4 to TRBJ1-6; D not resolved. This CDR3 has 15 amino acids. The V gene lost 0 bases and the J gene lost 10 bases, with 13 bases spanning the gap.

The V gene is TRBV20-1, the J gene TRBJ2-2, with D perhaps TRBD1 (5 bases). The CDR3 contains 14 residues. The germline V and J ends were trimmed by 0 bases and 4 bases, with 9 bases remaining between them. Germline CDR1 is DFQATT and CDR2 is SNEGSKA (reference sequence). The CDR3 DNA is TGCAGTGCTAGAGATAGGGGTAGCACCGGGGAGCTGTTTTTT. This encodes CSARDRGSTGELFF.

The V gene is TRBV6-1, the J gene TRBJ2-7, with D tentatively TRBD2 (6 bases). The germline V gene encodes CDR1 MNHNS and CDR2 SASEGT. V lost 2 bases, J lost 7 bases, and 18 bases lay in between. The CDR3 runs 15 residues. In nucleotides, the CDR3 is TGTGCCAGCAGTGAACTGATAGCGGTCCGGGGGGAGCAGTACTTC. This encodes CASSELIAVRGEQYF.

This clonotype occurred a few times. The chain has TRBV15 and TRBJ2-1; TRBD1 might be the D (6 bases). Trimming pared 0 bases from V and 5 bases from J, leaving 11 bases between. This CDR3 is built from 15 residues. Germline loops: CDR1 LNHNV, CDR2 YYDKDF (reference sequence). The DNA for the CDR3 is TGTGCCACCAGCAGAGATGACAGGTTCGACAATGAGCAGTTCTTC. Protein sequence: CATSRDDRFDNEQFF.

This clonotype was recorded at least ten times. This chain links TRBV24-1 with TRBJ2-1; 9 positions agree with TRBD1. Germline V gives CDR1 KGHDR, CDR2 SFDVKD. V was pared by 5 bases and J by 6 bases, with 10 bases of the junction left unmatched. This CDR3 comprises 16 residues. CDR3 DNA sequence: TGTGCCACCAGTGGAAAACAGGGGGCCTTGGTCAATGAGCAGTTCTTC. Translated: CATSGKQGALVNEQFF.

V usage is TRBV19 and J usage is TRBJ2-7; no reliable D call. V lost 0 bases and J lost 3, with 12 bases in between. Germline V gene lookup returns CDR1 LNHDA and CDR2 SQIVND (reference sequence). This CDR3 spans 15 amino acids. Here the CDR3 DNA reads TGTGCCAGTAGTATAGATCAGTACAGATACTACGAGCAGTACTTC. The encoded protein is CASSIDQYRYYEQYF.

This clonotype has a count of ten or more. The V and J genes are TRBV12-3 or TRBV12-4 and TRBJ2-7; D remains unclear. The CDR3 is 13 residues long. The V end was cut by 6 bases, the J end by 1 base, with 10 bases between. The CDR3 here is CASSVGLSYEQYF. In DNA, the CDR3 is TGTGCCAGCAGCGTGGGATTGTCCTACGAGCAGTACTTC.

The chain couples TRBV7-3 to TRBJ1-2; 10 bases line up with TRBD1. Germline values: CDR1 SGHTA, CDR2 FQGTGA. The length of the CDR3 is 17 residues. V was pared by 5 bases and J by 1 base, with 10 bases of the junction left unmatched. The CDR3 region is CASSATGGLVINYGYTF. The CDR3 nucleotides are TGTGCCAGCAGCGCGACAGGGGGCCTCGTGATTAACTATGGCTACACCTTC.

This clonotype was recorded a few times. The V gene is TRBV28, the J gene TRBJ2-2, with TRBD1 matching 8 bases. Germline lookup yields CDR1 MDHEN and CDR2 SYDVKM. Losses at the gene ends were 7 bases for V and 6 bases for J; bases not matched to a gene: 7. The CDR3 has 14 residues. Here the CDR3 reads CASIWGDRPGELFF. CDR3 DNA sequence: TGTGCCAGCATCTGGGGGGACAGGCCCGGGGAGCTGTTTTTT.

This chain's CDR3 is CASSRPGQGDFEQFF. CDR3 sequence (DNA): TGTGCCAGCAGCAGACCGGGACAGGGAGATTTTGAGCAGTTCTTC. The chain has TRBV7-2 and TRBJ2-1; TRBD1 matches 9 bases. CDR3 length equals 15 residues. Looked up from germline, CDR1 is SGHTA and CDR2 is FQGNSA. Trimming took 5 bases from V and 9 from J; bases not matched to a gene: 11.

In this sample, this clonotype turned up a few times. The chain combines TRBV20-1 with TRBJ2-3; D is ambiguous. Germline CDR1 DFQATT, CDR2 SNEGSKA (reference sequence). The V gene lost 2 bases and the J gene lost 4 bases, with 7 bases spanning the gap. This CDR3 is 12 amino acids long. In nucleotides, the CDR3 is TGCAGTGCTAGATCCGACTCAGATACGCAGTATTTT. Its protein product is CSARSDSDTQYF.

The gene calls are TRBV2 and TRBJ2-3; 12 nucleotides align to TRBD2. CDR1 is SNHLY and CDR2 is FYNNEI in the germline V gene. V trimming: 6 bases; J trimming: 6 bases; junction bases outside the gene matches: 7. The CDR3 runs to 15 residues. Here the CDR3 DNA reads TGTGCCAGCAGCAGACTAGCGGGAGAGGTGGATACGCAGTATTTT. Residues: CASSRLAGEVDTQYF.

This clonotype was detected many times. The chain uses TRBV4-3 and TRBJ1-5; D is unresolved. Germline V gives CDR1 LGHNA, CDR2 YSLEER. Trimming took 0 bases from V and 3 from J, leaving 3 bases between them. CDR3 length: 13 amino acids. CDR3 DNA sequence: TGCGCCAGCAGCCAAGACTTCAATCAGCCCCAGCATTTT. Protein product: CASSQDFNQPQHF.

V gene TRBV7-2 combines with J gene TRBJ2-5; D is perhaps TRBD1 (6 bases). V lost 6 bases and J lost 9, with 17 bases in between. Germline V gene sequence: CDR1 SGHTA, CDR2 FQGNSA. The CDR3 covers 13 residues. CDR3 in amino acids: CASSIPGHSAQYF. The CDR3 DNA reads as TGTGCCAGCAGTATACCGGGACACTCGGCCCAGTACTTC.

V and J are TRBV2 and TRBJ2-1, with TRBD2 matching 8 bases. Trimming at V came to 5 bases and at J to 4 bases, leaving 7 bases not matched to a gene. The length of the CDR3 is 15 residues. The germline V gene has CDR1 SNHLY and CDR2 FYNNEI. CDR3 residues: CASSKLADTYNEQFF. The CDR3 nucleotides are TGTGCCAGCAGTAAACTAGCGGATACTTACAATGAGCAGTTCTTC.

In regard to this clonotype: One junction end does not reproduce the germline sequence, and a read error may be involved. V and J are TRBV5-6 and TRBJ2-1; D is perhaps TRBD1 (5 bases). The CDR3 loop spans 12 amino acids. CDR1 and CDR2 (germline): SGHDT, YYEEEE. The CDR3 loop reads CASSIQDNEQSF. Here the CDR3 DNA reads TGTGCCAGCAGCATCCAGGACAATGAGCAGTCCTTC.